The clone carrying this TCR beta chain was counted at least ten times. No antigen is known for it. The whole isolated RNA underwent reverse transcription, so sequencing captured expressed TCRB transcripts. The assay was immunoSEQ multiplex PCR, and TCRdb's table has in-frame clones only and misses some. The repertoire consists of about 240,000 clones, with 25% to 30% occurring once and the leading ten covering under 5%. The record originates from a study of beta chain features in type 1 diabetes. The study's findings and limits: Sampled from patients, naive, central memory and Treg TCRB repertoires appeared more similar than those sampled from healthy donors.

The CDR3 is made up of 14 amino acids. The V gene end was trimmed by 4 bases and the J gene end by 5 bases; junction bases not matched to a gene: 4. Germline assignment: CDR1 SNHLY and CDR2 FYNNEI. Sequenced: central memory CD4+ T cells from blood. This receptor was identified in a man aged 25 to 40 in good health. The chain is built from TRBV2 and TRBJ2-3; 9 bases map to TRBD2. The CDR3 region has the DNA TGTGCCAGCAGTGGCATTAGCGGGAGAGATACGCAGTATTTT. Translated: CASSGISGRDTQYF.